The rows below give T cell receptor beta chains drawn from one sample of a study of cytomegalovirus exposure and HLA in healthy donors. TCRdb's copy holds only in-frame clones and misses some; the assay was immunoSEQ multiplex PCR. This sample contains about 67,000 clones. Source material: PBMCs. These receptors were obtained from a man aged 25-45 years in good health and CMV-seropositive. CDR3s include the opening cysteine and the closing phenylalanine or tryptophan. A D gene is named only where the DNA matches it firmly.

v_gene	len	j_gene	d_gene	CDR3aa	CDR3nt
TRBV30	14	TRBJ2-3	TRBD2	CAWTSGTSPDTQYF	TGTGCCTGGACTAGCGGGACCTCGCCAGATACGCAGTATTTT
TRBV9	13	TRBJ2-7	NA	CASCARAAYEQYF	TGTGCCAGCTGCGCCAGGGCCGCCTACGAGCAGTACTTC
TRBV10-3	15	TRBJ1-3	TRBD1	CAISDSNRGGNTIYF	TGTGCCATCAGTGACTCCAACAGGGGTGGAAACACCATATATTTT
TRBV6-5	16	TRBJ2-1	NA	CASSYSGGKADNEQFF	TGTGCCAGCAGTTACTCGGGCGGGAAAGCAGACAATGAGCAGTTCTTC
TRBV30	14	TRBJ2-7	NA	CAWSVLSKTGEQYF	TGTGCCTGGAGTGTACTATCCAAAACGGGGGAGCAGTACTTC
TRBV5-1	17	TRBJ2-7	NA	CASSVAGGSGGYYEQYF	TGCGCCAGCAGCGTGGCCGGAGGGTCAGGCGGTTACTACGAGCAGTACTTC
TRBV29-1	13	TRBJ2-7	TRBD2	CSVMGGGYYEQYF	TGCAGCGTTATGGGCGGGGGATACTACGAGCAGTACTTC
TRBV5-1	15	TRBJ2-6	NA	CASSGDISGANVLTF	TGCGCCAGCAGCGGTGACATCTCTGGGGCCAACGTCCTGACTTTC
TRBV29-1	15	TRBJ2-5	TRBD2	CSAGLAGGKGETQYF	TGCAGCGCCGGACTAGCGGGGGGCAAGGGAGAGACCCAGTACTTC
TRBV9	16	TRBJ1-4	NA	CASSTYGGAENEKLFF	TGTGCCAGCAGCACCTATGGGGGGGCTGAAAATGAAAAACTGTTTTTT
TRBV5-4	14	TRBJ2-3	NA	CASSLYGYGNTQYF	TGTGCCAGCAGCTTGTACGGTTACGGGAATACGCAGTATTTT
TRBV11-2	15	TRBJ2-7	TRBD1	CASSLGDRALYEQYF	TGTGCCAGCAGCTTAGGGGACAGGGCCCTCTACGAGCAGTACTTC
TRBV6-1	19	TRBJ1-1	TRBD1	CASSEGIRQGEWVNTEAFF	TGTGCCAGCAGTGAGGGGATTAGACAGGGGGAATGGGTGAACACTGAAGCTTTCTTT
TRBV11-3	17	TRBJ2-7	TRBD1	CASSVRDRTGIRYEQYF	TGTGCCAGCAGCGTACGAGATAGGACAGGAATCCGCTACGAGCAGTACTTC
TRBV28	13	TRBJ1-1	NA	CASSTTANTEAFF	TGTGCCAGCAGCACAACAGCGAACACTGAAGCTTTCTTT
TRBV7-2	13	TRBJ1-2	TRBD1	CASSLGGQDGYTF	TGTGCCAGCAGCTTAGGTGGACAGGATGGCTACACCTTC
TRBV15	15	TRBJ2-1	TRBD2	CATSRDFGLASEQFF	TGTGCCACCAGCAGAGATTTCGGACTAGCAAGTGAGCAGTTCTTC
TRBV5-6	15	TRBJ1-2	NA	CASSLGEYRQDGYTF	TGTGCCAGCAGCTTGGGCGAGTACCGACAAGATGGCTACACCTTC
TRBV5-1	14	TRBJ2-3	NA	CASSSNSGTDTQYF	TGCGCCAGCAGTAGTAATTCGGGCACAGATACGCAGTATTTT
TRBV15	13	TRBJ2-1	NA	CATSRTANNEQFF	TGTGCCACCAGCAGGACAGCGAACAATGAGCAGTTCTTC
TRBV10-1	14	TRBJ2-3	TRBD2	CASAGERDTDTQYF	TGCGCCAGCGCCGGGGAGCGGGACACAGATACGCAGTATTTT
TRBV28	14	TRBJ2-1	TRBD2	CASIWSSGYNEQFF	TGTGCCAGCATTTGGTCTAGCGGATACAATGAGCAGTTCTTC
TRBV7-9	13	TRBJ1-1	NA	CASSPSLNTEAFF	TGTGCCAGCAGCCCTAGCCTGAACACTGAAGCTTTCTTT
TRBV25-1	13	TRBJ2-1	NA	CASKKGGYNEQFF	TGTGCCAGCAAGAAAGGGGGCTACAATGAGCAGTTCTTC
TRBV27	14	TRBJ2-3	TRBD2	CAAGGLAGTDTQYF	TGTGCCGCAGGGGGACTAGCGGGCACAGATACGCAGTATTTT
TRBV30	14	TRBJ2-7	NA	CAWSPNPGLPEQYF	TGTGCCTGGAGTCCTAATCCGGGACTCCCCGAGCAGTACTTC
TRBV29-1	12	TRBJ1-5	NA	CSVGQLNQPQHF	TGCAGCGTCGGACAGTTAAATCAGCCCCAGCATTTT
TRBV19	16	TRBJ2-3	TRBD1	CASRGQGLTGTDTQYF	TGTGCCAGCAGGGGGCAGGGCTTAACGGGCACAGATACGCAGTATTTT
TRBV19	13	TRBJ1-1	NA	CASSTQENTEAFF	TGTGCCAGTAGTACACAGGAGAACACTGAAGCTTTCTTT
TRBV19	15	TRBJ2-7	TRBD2	CASSIGWEGLYEQYF	TGTGCCAGTAGTATTGGGTGGGAGGGCCTCTACGAGCAGTACTTC
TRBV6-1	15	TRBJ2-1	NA	CASSEARGPYNEQFF	TGTGCCAGCAGTGAAGCGCGGGGACCCTACAATGAGCAGTTCTTC
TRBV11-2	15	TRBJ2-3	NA	CASSIGWGPTDTQYF	TGTGCCAGCAGCATTGGTTGGGGCCCCACAGATACGCAGTATTTT